The 7 T cell receptor beta chains presented below share a single source sample, sequenced in a study of cytomegalovirus exposure and HLA in healthy donors. PCR was performed using 60 Vbeta and 13 Jbeta primers. Repertoires were generated with immunoSEQ multiplex PCR, while TCRdb's copy carries only in-frame clones and drops some. The sample records about 92,000 clones, 75% to 85% being singletons. The source material was PBMCs. These receptors came from a man aged 18 to 30 in good health and CMV-seronegative.

V usage is TRBV5-5 and J usage is TRBJ1-1, with TRBD1 matching over 7 bases. This CDR3 spans 12 amino acids. CDR1 and CDR2 from the germline V gene are SGHKS and YYEKEE (reference sequence). Trimming removed 4 bases from V and 9 bases from J; junction bases left unmatched: 6. CDR3 sequence reads: CASSQDRAKAFF. The CDR3 DNA is TGTGCCAGCAGCCAAGACAGGGCGAAAGCTTTCTTT.

The V gene is TRBV4-2, the J gene TRBJ1-1, with a possible D match to TRBD1 (5 bases). This CDR3 is 14 amino acids long. The germline V and J ends were trimmed by 1 base and 4 bases, with 10 bases remaining between them. Looked up from germline, CDR1 is LGHNA and CDR2 is YNFKEQ. Here the CDR3 DNA reads TGTGCCAGCAGCCAAGTCACCGGGGGCACTGAAGCTTTCTTT. Translated, it gives CASSQVTGGTEAFF.

In this sample, this clone turned up a few times. Different DNA sequences within this sample yield the same CDR3. The rearrangement joins TRBV5-5 to TRBJ1-5; D unclear. The CDR3 is 17 amino acids. Looked up from germline, CDR1 is SGHKS and CDR2 is YYEKEE (reference sequence). The ends were cut back, 4 bases at V and 0 bases at J, with 17 bases in the middle. CDR3 region: CASSAGTGSYSNQPQHF. DNA for the CDR3: TGTGCCAGCAGCGCCGGTACGGGGTCCTATAGCAATCAGCCCCAGCATTTT.

About this clone: Germline is not matched at one junction end, which may reflect a read error. This CDR3 is CSSSLLSEAFF. In DNA form, the CDR3 reads TGTTCCAGCAGCCTTTTGTCTGAAGCTTTCTTT. The J gene is TRBJ1-1, the V gene TRBV7-9; D unclear. CDR1 is SEHNR and CDR2 is FQNEAQ in the germline V gene (reference sequence). This CDR3 is 11 amino acids long. The whole variable domain, filled in from reference TRBV7-9 and TRBJ1-1, reads DTGVSQNPRHKITKRGQNVTFRCDPISEHNRLYWYRQTLGQGPEFLTYFQNEAQLEKSRLLSDRFSAERPKGSFSTLEIQRTEQGDSAMYLCSSSLLSEAFFGQGTRLTVV.

The chain employs TRBV6-5 and TRBJ1-5, with 8 bases identical to TRBD1. Germline V gene lookup returns CDR1 MNHEY and CDR2 SVGAGI. The CDR3 has 14 residues. V was clipped by 6 bases and J by 3 bases; unmatched bases: 4. CDR3 loop: CASREGQVNQPQHF. The CDR3 DNA sequence: TGTGCCAGCAGGGAGGGACAGGTCAATCAGCCCCAGCATTTT.

As to this clone: Compared with germline, one end of the junction differs, possibly owing to a read error. The V call is TRBV5-1, the J call TRBJ1-1; tentatively, D is TRBD1 (6 bases). This CDR3 is built from 14 residues. The germline V gene encodes CDR1 SGHRS and CDR2 YFSETQ. The DNA of the CDR3 is TGCACCAGCAGCTTGGGCGGGGGCAACACTGAAGCTTTCTTT. Translating it yields CTSSLGGGNTEAFF.

V and J are TRBV2 and TRBJ1-4; weak D call: TRBD1 (5 bases). Germline V CDR1 and CDR2: SNHLY, FYNNEI. The CDR3 totals 14 residues. V was pared by 4 bases and J by 7 bases, with 13 bases between. Here the CDR3 reads CASSAQGQSEKLFF. The CDR3 DNA sequence: TGTGCCAGCAGTGCCCAGGGTCAAAGTGAAAAACTGTTTTTT.